These 19 T cell receptor beta chains came from one sample sequenced in a study of T cells after yellow fever vaccination (dated by TCRdb to about 2019). Libraries were built with 5' RACE. Instrument on record: Illumina HiSeq 2500. TCRdb handled the public reads itself, with Q25 trimming in fastp and clone calling in MiXCR, and kept productive beta chains. CDR3 protein sequences are deduplicated, and each keeps its most common genes and DNA. A total of 610,000 or so distinct CDR3 sequences appear in this sample, over 9% of them only once. Jointly, the top ten make up about 15% of the sample. The treatment or condition label for this specimen denotes: live attenuated yellow fever vaccine strain. The sequencing here drew on PBMCs, taken on the day of the yellow fever booster vaccination. These receptor sequences come from a man between 25 and 39 years old who received the YFV17D yellow fever vaccine.

This clonotype was counted a few times. V usage is TRBV24-1 and J usage is TRBJ2-7; D unresolved. The ends were cut back, 3 bases at V and 7 bases at J, with 9 bases in the middle. This CDR3 region has 12 residues. CDR1 is KGHDR and CDR2 is SFDVKD in the germline V gene. CDR3: CATSDPPGEQYF. In DNA, the CDR3 is TGTGCCACCAGTGATCCCCCCGGGGAGCAGTACTTC.

This clonotype was recorded a few times. The rearrangement links TRBV14 to TRBJ1-6; 8 bases fit TRBD1. The CDR3 is made up of 14 amino acids. Germline V gene lookup returns CDR1 SGHDN and CDR2 FVKESK. With V trimmed by 3 bases and J by 9 bases, 4 bases remained unmatched. Here the CDR3 reads CASSHGQGSSPLHF. The CDR3 DNA follows: TGTGCCAGCAGCCATGGACAGGGTAGTTCACCCCTCCACTTT.

This clonotype was seen only a few times. The rearrangement uses TRBV5-5 and TRBJ2-4; possibly TRBD1 or TRBD2 for D (5 bases each). V lost 0 bases and J 9 bases, leaving 19 bases between the germline ends. CDR1 is SGHKS and CDR2 is YYEKEE in the germline V gene (reference sequence). CDR3 length: 16 amino acids. This CDR3 reads CASSLARDPRDSIQYF. For the CDR3, the DNA is TGTGCCAGCAGCTTGGCCCGGGACCCGAGGGATAGCATTCAGTACTTC.

The genes are TRBV6-2 or TRBV6-3 and TRBJ2-3; weak D call: TRBD1 (5 bases). Germline CDR1 reads MNHEY; CDR2 reads SVGEGT. This CDR3 has 14 residues. V was shortened by 7 bases and J by 1 base, with 12 bases between the two germline ends. The CDR3 here is CASTRWGRTDTQYF. As DNA, the CDR3 is TGTGCCAGCACCCGTTGGGGCCGCACAGATACGCAGTATTTT.

This clonotype was counted between two and nine times. The V call is TRBV6-1, the J call TRBJ1-5; a weak D match, TRBD1 (5 bases). The length of the CDR3 is 15 residues. The V end was cut by 7 bases, the J end by 6 bases, with 19 bases between. The germline gives CDR1 MNHNS, CDR2 SASEGT. CDR3 nucleotides: TGTGCCAGCACCGAAGGGCAGGGAGAGGCTCAGCCCCAGCATTTT. Amino acid sequence: CASTEGQGEAQPQHF.

J is TRBJ2-5 and V is TRBV5-1, with TRBD2 as a possible D gene (6 bases). V lost 0 bases and J 3 bases, leaving 12 bases between the germline ends. Germline V gives CDR1 SGHRS, CDR2 YFSETQ. This CDR3 contains 15 residues. The CDR3 DNA follows: TGCGCCAGCAGCTTGGGGGGGGTGCTAAAAGAGACCCAGTACTTC. Its protein is CASSLGGVLKETQYF. Full variable domain (outside the CDR3, taken from reference TRBV5-1 and TRBJ2-5): KAGVTQTPRYLIKTRGQQVTLSCSPISGHRSVSWYQQTPGQGLQFLFEYFSETQRNKGNFPGRFSGRQFSNSRSEMNVSTLELGDSALYLCASSLGGVLKETQYFGPGTRLLVL.

The genes are TRBV6-1 and TRBJ2-7; D not certain. This CDR3 spans 14 amino acids. CDR1 and CDR2 from the germline V gene are MNHNS and SASEGT. V was shortened by 3 bases and J by 0 bases, with 9 bases between the two germline ends. The CDR3 nucleotides read TGTGCCAGCAGTGAGGCCCTTCGCTCCTACGAGCAGTACTTC. This codes for CASSEALRSYEQYF.

There are a few counts of this clonotype. J is TRBJ1-1 and V is TRBV29-1, with 10 bases aligning to TRBD1. This CDR3 contains 14 residues. Looked up from germline, CDR1 is SQVTM and CDR2 is ANQGSEA. The ends lost 5 bases at V and 6 bases at J; junction bases unmatched: 9. Here the CDR3 DNA reads TGCAGCGTTTACCGACAGGGGGCGCGCGCTGAAGCTTTCTTT. Amino acid sequence: CSVYRQGARAEAFF.

The rearrangement links TRBV6-2 or TRBV6-3 to TRBJ2-1; TRBD2 aligns across 10 bases. CDR1 and CDR2 (germline): MNHEY, SVGEGT. Trimming cost V 5 bases and J 10 bases; bases outside gene matches: 8. The CDR3 is 14 residues long. In DNA form, the CDR3 reads TGTGCCAGCAGTATAGCGGGAGGCCCCCCGGAGCAGTTCTTC. Translation: CASSIAGGPPEQFF.

The sample holds a few counts of this clonotype. The gene calls are TRBV18 and TRBJ2-1; maybe TRBD2 (6 bases). CDR1 KGHSH and CDR2 LQKENI come from the germline V gene. The CDR3 is 15 amino acids. V was clipped by 3 bases and J by 7 bases, with 16 bases between them. Written as DNA, the CDR3 is TGTGCCAGCTCACCGATGGGGACTCGCGCGAATGAGCAGTTCTTC. As protein: CASSPMGTRANEQFF.

The chain employs TRBV5-5 and TRBJ1-3, with TRBD1 matching over 8 bases. The CDR3 totals 14 residues. In germline, CDR1 is SGHKS, CDR2 YYEKEE (reference sequence). The V gene end was trimmed by 2 bases and the J gene end by 4 bases; junction bases not matched to a gene: 2. The CDR3: CASSFGTGGNTIYF. CDR3 in DNA: TGTGCCAGCAGCTTCGGGACAGGCGGAAACACCATATATTTT. Looking up the rest from reference TRBV5-5 and TRBJ1-3 gives the full variable domain: DAGVTQSPTHLIKTRGQQVTLRCSPISGHKSVSWYQQVLGQGPQFIFQYYEKEERGRGNFPDRFSARQFPNYSSELNVNALLLGDSALYLCASSFGTGGNTIYFGEGSWLTVV.

In this sample, this clonotype turned up many times. The chain couples TRBV7-2 to TRBJ2-2; weak D call: TRBD1 (5 bases). Per the germline V gene, CDR1 is SGHTA and CDR2 is FQGNSA. CDR3 length equals 15 residues. The V end was cut by 5 bases, the J end by 5 bases, with 15 bases between. The CDR3 DNA is TGTGCCAGCAGCATCAGGGCAGGACGGACCGGGGAGCTGTTTTTT. This translates into CASSIRAGRTGELFF.

This clonotype showed up just a few times. This chain uses TRBV7-2 with TRBJ2-5; D not certain. There are 14 residues in the CDR3. The V and J ends lost 1 base and 4 bases respectively, with 10 bases between them. Per germline, CDR1 SGHTA and CDR2 FQGNSA. The CDR3 region is CASSLVVGLETQYF. Written as DNA, the CDR3 is TGTGCCAGCAGCTTAGTGGTGGGCCTAGAGACCCAGTACTTC. The full variable domain, its missing parts supplied by reference TRBV7-2 and TRBJ2-5, is GAGVSQSPSNKVTEKGKDVELRCDPISGHTALYWYRQSLGQGLEFLIYFQGNSAPDKSGLPSDRFSAERTGGSVSTLTIQRTQQEDSAVYLCASSLVVGLETQYFGPGTRLLVL.

In its sample, this clonotype was seen a few times. The J gene is TRBJ1-4, the V gene TRBV25-1, with TRBD1 identical over 9 bases. V shed 0 bases, J shed 7 bases, and the junction held 6 bases outside the gene matches. The CDR3 runs to 16 residues. In germline, CDR1 is MGHDK, CDR2 SYGVNS. CDR3 DNA sequence: TGTGCCAGCAGTGAATATATTGGGACAGGGAGTGAAAAACTGTTTTTT. It yields the protein CASSEYIGTGSEKLFF. The entire variable domain, with the rest obtained from reference TRBV25-1 and TRBJ1-4, is as follows: EADIYQTPRYLVIGTGKKITLECSQTMGHDKMYWYQQDPGMELHLIHYSYGVNSTEKGDLSSESTVSRIRTEHFPLTLESARPSHTSQYLCASSEYIGTGSEKLFFGSGTQLSVL.

The rearrangement uses TRBV25-1 and TRBJ2-3; D gene unclear. CDR1 is MGHDK and CDR2 is SYGVNS in the germline V gene. V was clipped by 1 base and J by 5 bases, with 7 bases between them. This CDR3 has 13 residues. The CDR3 nucleotides are TGTGCCAGCAGTGAATTCGTGGAAGATACGCAGTATTTT. Translation: CASSEFVEDTQYF.

The chain uses TRBV29-1 and TRBJ2-7; D gene unclear. Per the germline V gene, CDR1 is SQVTM and CDR2 is ANQGSEA. This CDR3 spans 12 amino acids. Deletions cut 4 bases from V and 7 bases from J, with 14 bases between. This CDR3 reads CSVASQPTEQYF. The CDR3 DNA reads as TGCAGCGTTGCGAGCCAGCCCACAGAGCAGTACTTC.

As for this clonotype: Since a much larger clone is just one base distant, this may be a read error. The chain recombines TRBV12-3 or TRBV12-4 with TRBJ2-3, with D possibly TRBD2 on 5 matching bases. The CDR3 length is 13 residues. The CDR3 DNA is TGTCCCAGCAGTTTCGGGTCTAGCCCTCGTCTGTATTTT. This sequence encodes CPSSFGSSPRLYF.

This clonotype appeared a few times. The chain employs TRBV28 and TRBJ2-1, with D possibly TRBD2 on 6 matching bases. Per the germline V gene, CDR1 is MDHEN and CDR2 is SYDVKM. CDR3 size: 13 residues. V shed 6 bases and J shed 1 base, with 7 bases lying between them. The CDR3 sequence is CASREGSYNEQFF. In nucleotides, the CDR3 is TGTGCCAGCAGGGAGGGGTCCTACAATGAGCAGTTCTTC. The full variable domain, completed using reference TRBV28 and TRBJ2-1, is DVKVTQSSRYLVKRTGEKVFLECVQDMDHENMFWYRQDPGLGLRLIYFSYDVKMKEKGDIPEGYSVSREKKERFSLILESASTNQTSMYLCASREGSYNEQFFGPGTRLTVL.

The chain joins TRBV7-2 to TRBJ2-7; maybe TRBD2 (6 bases). Germline assignment: CDR1 SGHTA and CDR2 FQGNSA. The CDR3 sequence is 15 residues long. V dropped 0 bases and J dropped 5 bases, with 14 bases sitting between them. In DNA, the CDR3 is TGTGCCAGCAGCTTAGCGCTCGAGGGAGGCCACGAGCAGTACTTC. This codes for CASSLALEGGHEQYF.